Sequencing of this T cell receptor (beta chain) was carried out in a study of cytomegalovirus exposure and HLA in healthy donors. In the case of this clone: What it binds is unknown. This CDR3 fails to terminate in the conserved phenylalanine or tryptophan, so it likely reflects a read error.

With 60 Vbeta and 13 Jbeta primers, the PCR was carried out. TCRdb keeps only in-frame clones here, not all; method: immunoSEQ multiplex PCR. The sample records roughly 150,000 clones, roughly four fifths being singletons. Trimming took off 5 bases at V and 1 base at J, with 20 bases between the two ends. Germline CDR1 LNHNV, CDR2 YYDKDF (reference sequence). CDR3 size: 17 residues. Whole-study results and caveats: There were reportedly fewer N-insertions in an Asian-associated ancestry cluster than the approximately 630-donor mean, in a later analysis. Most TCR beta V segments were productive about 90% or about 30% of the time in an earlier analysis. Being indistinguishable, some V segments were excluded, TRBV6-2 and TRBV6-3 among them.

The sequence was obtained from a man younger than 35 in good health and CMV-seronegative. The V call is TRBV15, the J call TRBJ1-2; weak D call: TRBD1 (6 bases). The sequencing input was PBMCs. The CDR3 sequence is CATSAQRADRDNYGYTL. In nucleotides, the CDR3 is TGTGCCACCAGCGCCCAAAGGGCGGACAGAGATAACTATGGCTACACCCTC.